What follows is one T cell receptor (beta chain) and its context. The primer mix had 60 Vbeta and 13 Jbeta primers. Profiled with immunoSEQ multiplex PCR; TCRdb holds only in-frame clones, not every one. The sample carries 150,000 to 200,000 clones, roughly 90% recorded once. These data are taken from a study of cytomegalovirus exposure and HLA in healthy donors. Germline V lookup: CDR1 SGHTA, CDR2 FQGNSA. This CDR3 is built from 13 residues. The V and J ends lost 2 bases and 3 bases respectively, with 8 bases between them. The chain joins TRBV7-2 to TRBJ2-7; no clear D. Material for sequencing was PBMCs. The clonotype comes from a woman between 18 and 29 years old in good health and CMV-seronegative. The CDR3 spells CASSLQADYEQYF. CDR3 coding DNA: TGTGCCAGCAGCTTACAAGCCGACTACGAGCAGTACTTC.